These T cell receptor beta chains were read from a single sample in a study of technical replicates of blood from several donors. Measured with immunoSEQ multiplex PCR; TCRdb has only the in-frame clones, and not every one. This table holds approximately 49,000 clones, 92% found once. Specimen: PBMCs. The receptors stem from a human donor in good health. Some clones in this sample may be carry-over from other donors' samples. Each CDR3 is given with its conserved first and last residue. Fields, in order: clone size, J gene, CDR3 length, V gene, D gene, CDR3 protein, CDR3 DNA. D genes are given only for firm matches. Some rows mark clone size as missing; the rest say once, few, many or name a class of expanded clone.

size: NA; J: TRBJ2-2; length: 14; V: TRBV19; D: NA; CDR3: CASGRGSNTGELFF; DNA: TGTGCCAGTGGTAGGGGCTCAAACACCGGGGAGCTGTTTTTT
size: NA; J: TRBJ1-1; length: 12; V: TRBV11-2; D: TRBD1; CDR3: CASSRQGIGAFF; DNA: TGTGCCAGCAGCCGACAGGGGATTGGCGCTTTCTTT
size: NA; J: TRBJ2-3; length: 15; V: TRBV9; D: TRBD2; CDR3: CASSLAGTSADTQYF; DNA: TGTGCCAGCAGCTTAGCCGGGACTAGCGCAGATACGCAGTATTTT
size: NA; J: TRBJ1-5; length: 16; V: TRBV6-6; D: NA; CDR3: CASSYGFRRVNQPQHF; DNA: TGTGCCAGCAGTTACGGGTTCCGACGGGTCAATCAGCCCCAGCATTTT
size: NA; J: TRBJ1-6; length: 15; V: TRBV9; D: NA; CDR3: CASSPRGDWNSPLHF; DNA: TGTGCCAGCAGCCCCAGGGGAGACTGGAATTCACCCCTCCACTTT
size: once; J: TRBJ1-3; length: 15; V: TRBV25-1; D: NA; CDR3: CASSDGGRVGNTIYF; DNA: TGTGCCAGCAGTGACGGAGGACGTGTTGGAAACACCATATATTTT
size: few; J: TRBJ2-1; length: 16; V: TRBV4-1; D: TRBD2; CDR3: CASSPERGGFGDEQFF; DNA: TGCGCCAGCAGCCCAGAGCGGGGGGGCTTTGGGGATGAGCAGTTCTTC
size: NA; J: TRBJ1-1; length: 13; V: TRBV9; D: NA; CDR3: CASSVTRDTEAFF; DNA: TGTGCCAGCAGCGTAACGAGGGATACTGAAGCTTTCTTT
size: many; J: TRBJ1-1; length: 14; V: TRBV14; D: NA; CDR3: CASSHGVPGAEAFF; DNA: TGTGCCAGCAGCCATGGGGTCCCAGGGGCTGAAGCTTTCTTT
size: NA; J: TRBJ1-1; length: 15; V: TRBV14; D: TRBD1; CDR3: CASSPYRGPRTEAFF; DNA: TGTGCCAGCAGTCCGTACAGGGGCCCGCGCACTGAAGCTTTCTTT
size: NA; J: TRBJ1-6; length: 15; V: TRBV19; D: NA; CDR3: CASMTPWQDNSPLHF; DNA: TGTGCCAGTATGACCCCGTGGCAGGATAATTCACCCCTCCACTTT
size: NA; J: TRBJ2-2; length: 17; V: TRBV4-1; D: TRBD1; CDR3: CASSREWTGGETGELFF; DNA: TGCGCCAGCAGCCGAGAGTGGACAGGGGGGGAGACCGGGGAGCTGTTTTTT
size: NA; J: TRBJ1-5; length: 15; V: TRBV6-1; D: NA; CDR3: CASRAEPYSNQPQHF; DNA: TGTGCCAGCAGGGCGGAACCCTATAGCAATCAGCCCCAGCATTTT
size: NA; J: TRBJ2-1; length: 18; V: TRBV5-1; D: TRBD2; CDR3: CASSLASGTRTSGNEQFF; DNA: TGCGCCAGCAGCTTGGCTTCCGGGACTAGAACTTCGGGGAATGAGCAGTTCTTC
size: NA; J: TRBJ1-5; length: 13; V: TRBV6-6; D: TRBD1; CDR3: CASRDRGNQPQHF; DNA: TGTGCCAGCAGGGACAGGGGCAATCAGCCCCAGCATTTT
size: once; J: TRBJ1-1; length: 14; V: TRBV19; D: TRBD1; CDR3: CASSRQGGVTEAFF; DNA: TGTGCCAGTAGTAGACAGGGCGGGGTCACTGAAGCTTTCTTT
size: NA; J: TRBJ1-5; length: 15; V: TRBV7-8; D: NA; CDR3: CASSLNRVGNQPQHF; DNA: TGTGCCAGCAGCTTAAACAGGGTTGGCAATCAGCCCCAGCATTTT
size: NA; J: TRBJ2-5; length: 11; V: TRBV6-1; D: NA; CDR3: CASSDQGTQYF; DNA: TGTGCCAGCAGTGACCAGGGTACCCAGTACTTC
size: NA; J: TRBJ2-3; length: 19; V: TRBV5-1; D: TRBD2; CDR3: CASSWPRASGSLSTDTQYF; DNA: TGCGCCAGCAGCTGGCCGCGAGCTAGCGGTTCACTGAGCACAGATACGCAGTATTTT
size: NA; J: TRBJ2-7; length: 12; V: TRBV9; D: NA; CDR3: CASSADEVEQYF; DNA: TGTGCCAGCAGCGCGGATGAGGTCGAGCAGTACTTC
size: NA; J: TRBJ1-1; length: 13; V: TRBV11-3; D: NA; CDR3: CARRRDENTEAFF; DNA: TGTGCCAGGCGGAGGGATGAAAACACTGAAGCTTTCTTT
size: NA; J: TRBJ1-4; length: 16; V: TRBV29-1; D: NA; CDR3: CSVEGLIGAGEEKLFF; DNA: TGCAGCGTTGAGGGCCTTATAGGGGCGGGGGAGGAAAAACTGTTTTTT
size: NA; J: TRBJ2-1; length: 16; V: TRBV7-6; D: NA; CDR3: CASSQSGRQSYNEQFF; DNA: TGTGCCAGCAGCCAATCAGGTCGTCAAAGCTACAATGAGCAGTTCTTC
size: NA; J: TRBJ2-7; length: 12; V: TRBV6-5; D: TRBD1; CDR3: CASRATGGEQYF; DNA: TGTGCCAGCAGGGCGACAGGGGGTGAGCAGTACTTC
size: NA; J: TRBJ1-2; length: 15; V: TRBV5-6; D: TRBD1; CDR3: CASSADRGLTYGYTF; DNA: TGTGCCAGCAGCGCGGACAGGGGGCTAACCTATGGCTACACCTTC
size: NA; J: TRBJ2-1; length: 15; V: TRBV9; D: TRBD2; CDR3: CASSVEPSGRNEQFF; DNA: TGTGCCAGCAGCGTAGAGCCTAGCGGGAGAAATGAGCAGTTCTTC
size: NA; J: TRBJ1-2; length: 13; V: TRBV11-2; D: NA; CDR3: CASSFQGGYGYTF; DNA: TGTGCCAGCAGCTTTCAGGGTGGCTATGGCTACACCTTC
size: NA; J: TRBJ1-2; length: 14; V: TRBV5-3; D: NA; CDR3: CARRALTGNYGYTF; DNA: TGTGCCAGAAGGGCCCTGACAGGTAACTATGGCTACACCTTC
size: NA; J: TRBJ1-1; length: 14; V: TRBV5-8; D: TRBD1; CDR3: CASSWTGPGTEAFF; DNA: TGTGCCAGCAGCTGGACAGGTCCTGGGACTGAAGCTTTCTTT
size: NA; J: TRBJ1-3; length: 17; V: TRBV9; D: NA; CDR3: CASSVEGGSFSGNTIYF; DNA: TGTGCCAGCAGCGTAGAGGGAGGGTCCTTCTCTGGAAACACCATATATTTT
size: few; J: TRBJ2-7; length: 15; V: TRBV6-5; D: TRBD2; CDR3: CASSYSTSGTYEQYF; DNA: TGTGCCAGCAGTTACTCGACTAGCGGGACCTACGAGCAGTACTTC
size: NA; J: TRBJ2-2; length: 16; V: TRBV7-2; D: TRBD2; CDR3: CASRETRGGNTGELFF; DNA: TGTGCCAGCAGGGAGACGCGGGGGGGGAACACCGGGGAGCTGTTTTTT
size: NA; J: TRBJ2-6; length: 15; V: TRBV6-1; D: TRBD1; CDR3: CASQGAYSGANVLTF; DNA: TGTGCCAGCCAGGGGGCCTACTCTGGGGCCAACGTCCTGACTTTC
size: NA; J: TRBJ2-7; length: 14; V: TRBV7-9; D: NA; CDR3: CASSFQDRHYEQYF; DNA: TGTGCCAGCAGCTTCCAGGACAGACACTACGAGCAGTACTTC
size: once; J: TRBJ1-6; length: 16; V: TRBV15; D: NA; CDR3: CATSWDTRSYNSPLHF; DNA: TGTGCCACCAGCTGGGACACGAGATCCTATAATTCACCCCTCCACTTT
size: NA; J: TRBJ2-5; length: 13; V: TRBV6-5; D: NA; CDR3: CASSLGGRETQYF; DNA: TGTGCCAGCAGTCTGGGGGGGCGGGAGACCCAGTACTTC
size: NA; J: TRBJ2-6; length: 18; V: TRBV7-2; D: TRBD1; CDR3: CASSRPGTGLSGANVLTF; DNA: TGTGCCAGCAGCCGCCCCGGGACAGGGCTTAGTGGGGCCAACGTCCTGACTTTC
size: few; J: TRBJ2-7; length: 18; V: TRBV7-9; D: NA; CDR3: CASSLFTWWQGNYDEQYF; DNA: TGTGCCAGCAGTCTTTTTACCTGGTGGCAGGGAAATTACGACGAGCAGTACTTC
size: once; J: TRBJ2-3; length: 17; V: TRBV5-5; D: NA; CDR3: CASSLGGGLARPDTQYF; DNA: TGTGCCAGCAGCTTGGGTGGTGGTCTAGCTCGCCCAGATACGCAGTATTTT
size: once; J: TRBJ2-1; length: 15; V: TRBV6-5; D: NA; CDR3: CASSYLGSLGNEQFF; DNA: TGTGCCAGCAGTTATCTCGGGAGCCTAGGAAATGAGCAGTTCTTC
size: NA; J: TRBJ2-7; length: 15; V: TRBV6-6; D: TRBD1; CDR3: CASSSFRQGYVEQYF; DNA: TGTGCCAGCAGCTCCTTCCGACAGGGTTATGTCGAGCAGTACTTC
size: NA; J: TRBJ1-1; length: 13; V: TRBV2; D: NA; CDR3: CASSAGPQTEAFF; DNA: TGTGCCAGCAGTGCTGGGCCCCAGACTGAAGCTTTCTTT
size: NA; J: TRBJ1-1; length: 12; V: TRBV7-9; D: NA; CDR3: CASSHGTPEAFF; DNA: TGTGCCAGCAGCCACGGGACTCCTGAAGCTTTCTTT
size: NA; J: TRBJ2-7; length: 12; V: TRBV29-1; D: NA; CDR3: CSVYAESYEQYF; DNA: TGCAGCGTTTATGCGGAATCCTACGAGCAGTACTTC
size: NA; J: TRBJ2-2; length: 14; V: TRBV2; D: NA; CDR3: CASRGEGDTGELFF; DNA: TGTGCCAGCAGAGGGGAGGGGGACACCGGGGAGCTGTTTTTT
size: once; J: TRBJ2-7; length: 14; V: TRBV4-2; D: NA; CDR3: CASSQDNRAYEQYF; DNA: TGTGCCAGCAGCCAAGATAACAGGGCCTACGAGCAGTACTTC
size: NA; J: TRBJ2-7; length: 15; V: TRBV5-6; D: NA; CDR3: CASSLVGGASYEQYF; DNA: TGTGCCAGCAGCTTGGTAGGGGGAGCATCCTACGAGCAGTACTTC
size: NA; J: TRBJ2-3; length: 14; V: TRBV7-2; D: NA; CDR3: CASSFGGSTDTQYF; DNA: TGTGCCAGCAGCTTCGGGGGTAGCACAGATACGCAGTATTTT
size: NA; J: TRBJ2-3; length: 16; V: TRBV4-3; D: NA; CDR3: CASSPGLGATTDTQYF; DNA: TGCGCCAGCAGCCCGGGGTTGGGGGCTACCACAGATACGCAGTATTTT
size: NA; J: TRBJ2-7; length: 14; V: TRBV27; D: NA; CDR3: CASSLRLQGYEQYF; DNA: TGTGCCAGCAGTTTACGACTACAGGGCTACGAGCAGTACTTC
size: NA; J: TRBJ1-1; length: 13; V: TRBV29-1; D: NA; CDR3: CSVEIGKTAEAFF; DNA: TGCAGCGTTGAAATTGGAAAAACAGCTGAAGCTTTCTTT
size: NA; J: TRBJ1-5; length: 11; V: TRBV2; D: NA; CDR3: CASGGDQPQHF; DNA: TGTGCCAGCGGAGGGGATCAGCCCCAGCATTTT
size: NA; J: TRBJ2-1; length: 17; V: TRBV18; D: NA; CDR3: CASSGVGSGSPIDEQFF; DNA: TGTGCCAGCTCGGGCGTGGGGAGCGGAAGTCCGATCGATGAGCAGTTCTTC
size: NA; J: TRBJ1-2; length: 16; V: TRBV5-1; D: TRBD1; CDR3: CASSNTGTGGEYGYTF; DNA: TGCGCCAGCAGCAATACCGGGACAGGGGGGGAGTATGGCTACACCTTC